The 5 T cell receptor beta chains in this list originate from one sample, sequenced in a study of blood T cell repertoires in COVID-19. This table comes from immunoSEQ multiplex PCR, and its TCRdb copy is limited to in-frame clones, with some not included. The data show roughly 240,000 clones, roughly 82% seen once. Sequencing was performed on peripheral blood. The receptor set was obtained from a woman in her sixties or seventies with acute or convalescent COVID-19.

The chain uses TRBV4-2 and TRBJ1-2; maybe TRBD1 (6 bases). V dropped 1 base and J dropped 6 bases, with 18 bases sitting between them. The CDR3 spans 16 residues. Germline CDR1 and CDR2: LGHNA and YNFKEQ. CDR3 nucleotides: TGTGCCAGCAGCCAAGTCGGGGGGGGCGCTTTAAATGGCTACACCTTC. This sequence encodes CASSQVGGGALNGYTF.

DNA of the CDR3: TGTGCCAGCAGCGTAGAAGGGGAAGAGACCCAGTACTTC. Its protein product is CASSVEGEETQYF. The chain carries TRBV9 and TRBJ2-5; D is perhaps TRBD1 (5 bases). Germline values: CDR1 SGDLS, CDR2 YYNGEE. The germline V and J ends were trimmed by 0 bases and 3 bases, with 6 bases remaining between them. The CDR3 has 13 residues.

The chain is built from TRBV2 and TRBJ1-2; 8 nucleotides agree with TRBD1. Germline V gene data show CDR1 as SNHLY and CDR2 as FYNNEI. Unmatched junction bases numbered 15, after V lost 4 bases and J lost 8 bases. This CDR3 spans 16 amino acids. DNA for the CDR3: TGTGCCAGCAGTGTAGGTTTTGGACAGGGAGTCGGAGGCTACACCTTC. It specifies CASSVGFGQGVGGYTF.

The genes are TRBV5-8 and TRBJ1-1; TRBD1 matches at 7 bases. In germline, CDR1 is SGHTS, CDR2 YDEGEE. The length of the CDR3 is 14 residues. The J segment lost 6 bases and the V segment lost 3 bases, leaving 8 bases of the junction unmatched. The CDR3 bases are TGTGCCAGCAGCTGGCGACAGGGTGGTGCTGAAGCTTTCTTT. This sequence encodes CASSWRQGGAEAFF.

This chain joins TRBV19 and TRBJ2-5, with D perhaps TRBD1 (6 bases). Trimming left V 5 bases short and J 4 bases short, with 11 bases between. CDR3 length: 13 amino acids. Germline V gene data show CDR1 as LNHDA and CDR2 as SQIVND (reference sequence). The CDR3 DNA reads TGTGCCAGTAGTGAACAGGGTAGAGAGACCCAGTACTTC. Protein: CASSEQGRETQYF.